This T cell receptor beta chain stems from a study of neurological immune-mediated disorders (dated by TCRdb to the late 2010s). As for the study more broadly: The study compared peripheral blood TCR-beta repertoires of HTLV-I-associated myelopathy (HAM/TSP) patients, multiple sclerosis patients and healthy controls using UMI-based sequencing. The approximately 96 TCR-beta libraries covered PBMC samples along with longitudinal samples, technical triplicates, and paired sorted CD4+ and CD8+ T-cell subsets. The cohort comprised 65 to 75 subjects: approximately 15 HAM/TSP patients, approximately 34 multiple sclerosis patients and 20 or so healthy controls. The study at large found these results: Expanded clones from different subjects shared no identical CDR3 amino acid sequences, which suggests that TCR-beta repertoires were private in all groups. TCR clonal expansion was highest in HAM/TSP patients and lowest in MS patients, with MS patients falling below even healthy controls.

cDNA was synthesized by template-switch 5'RACE using a primer carrying a 10-nucleotide random unique molecular identifier by which each TCR transcript was tagged. Over 180 million TCR-beta sequences, covering 15-18 subjects, were produced in each sequencing run. The RNeasy kit was used for extraction of total RNA. TCR-beta VDJ regions were amplified with primers for the TCR constant region and the 5'RACE anchor, using the KAPA Real-time Library Amplification kit. A first PCR added sample indexes and Illumina adaptors, after which a second PCR increased the library yield. After purification with Ampure beads, the TCR product of roughly 650 bp was size-selected on a 2% E-gel SizeSelection system. Library quality was checked on a Bioanalyzer, concentration was measured with Qubit, and libraries were quantified with the Kapa Library Quantification kit before pooling. An Illumina HiSeq 2500 was used to sequence the libraries paired-end at 2 x 150 bp. To increase sequence diversity, roughly 25-31% phiX was spiked into each library pool. The study's processing was this. The quality-filtered reads were processed with the UMI-based MiGEC pipeline, whose error correction step removed more than 75% of the raw TCR sequences. VDJ genes were aligned to IMGT germline references, and clonotypes were defined by unique CDR3 amino acid sequence plus V-J genes. Clonal expansion, Shannon diversity, and CDR3 relatedness (CalcPairwiseDistances, ClusterSamples) were evaluated with VDJtools, and phylogenetic trees were built with CLCbio workbench. Clones with at least 8 unique UMIs were defined as expanded, with this threshold being based on coefficient-of-variation modelling across technical triplicates. In-frame beta chains were kept once TCRdb had trimmed the public reads at Q25 with fastp and called clones with MiXCR. Identical CDR3 proteins give one entry, which carries the most common genes and DNA. Clone size and V and J calls follow TCRdb, not the original study. In this sample the table shows under 85,000 distinct CDR3 sequences, approximately 10% of which occur a single time. Clones ranked in the top ten supply about 1.7% of the sample.

Healthy controls were blood bank volunteers in Maryland, USA. For the unsorted PBMC libraries, 2 million PBMCs were stored in RNAlater at -80 degrees C until RNA extraction and were used to generate the libraries. Peripheral blood was subjected to Ficoll-Hypaque density gradient centrifugation to isolate PBMCs, which were then cryopreserved in liquid nitrogen. On this clonotype itself: Its antigen has not been determined. One base away lies a much larger clone, so this may be a sequencing read error.

Via the germline V gene, CDR1 is SGHDN and CDR2 FVKESK. The CDR3 sequence holds 18 residues, the cysteine and phenylalanine included. Just CDR3 DNA is preserved here, 54 bases in frame from base 1. V lost 7 bases and J lost 0 bases; the stretch between them is 22 bases long. The chain uses TRBV14 and TRBJ1-3; the D segment cannot be called with confidence. The TCR was taken from a man aged 40-50 years in good health. Material: PBMCs. This receptor carries the CDR3 CASNQLTGLLSSGNTIYF. In nucleotide form, the sequence is TGTGCCAGCAACCAGTTGACTGGACTCTTGAGCTCTGGAAACACCATATATTTT.